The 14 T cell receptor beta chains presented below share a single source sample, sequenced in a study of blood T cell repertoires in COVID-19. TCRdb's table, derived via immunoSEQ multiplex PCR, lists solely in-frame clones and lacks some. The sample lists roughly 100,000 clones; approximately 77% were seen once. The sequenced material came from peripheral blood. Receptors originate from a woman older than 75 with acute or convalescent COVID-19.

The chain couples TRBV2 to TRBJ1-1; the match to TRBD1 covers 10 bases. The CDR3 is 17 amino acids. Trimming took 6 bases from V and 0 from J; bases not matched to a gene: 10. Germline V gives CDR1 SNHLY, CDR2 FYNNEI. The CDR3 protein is CASRKYTGTGVNTEAFF. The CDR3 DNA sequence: TGTGCCAGCAGAAAATATACCGGGACAGGGGTGAACACTGAAGCTTTCTTT.

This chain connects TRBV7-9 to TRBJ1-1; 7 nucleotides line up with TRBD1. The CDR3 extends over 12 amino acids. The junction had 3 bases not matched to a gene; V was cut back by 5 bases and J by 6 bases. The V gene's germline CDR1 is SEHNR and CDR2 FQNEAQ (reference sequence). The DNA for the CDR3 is TGTGCCAGCAGCGTGACAGGGCCTGAAGCTTTCTTT. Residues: CASSVTGPEAFF. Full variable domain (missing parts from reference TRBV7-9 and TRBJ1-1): DTGVSQNPRHKITKRGQNVTFRCDPISEHNRLYWYRQTLGQGPEFLTYFQNEAQLEKSRLLSDRFSAERPKGSFSTLEIQRTEQGDSAMYLCASSVTGPEAFFGQGTRLTVV.

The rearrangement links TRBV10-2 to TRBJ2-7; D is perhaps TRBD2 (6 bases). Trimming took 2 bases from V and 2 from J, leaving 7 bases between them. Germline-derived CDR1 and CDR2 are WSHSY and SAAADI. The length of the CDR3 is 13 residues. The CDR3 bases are TGCGCCAGCAGTGAGCGGGAGACCTACGAGCAGTACTTC. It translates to CASSERETYEQYF.

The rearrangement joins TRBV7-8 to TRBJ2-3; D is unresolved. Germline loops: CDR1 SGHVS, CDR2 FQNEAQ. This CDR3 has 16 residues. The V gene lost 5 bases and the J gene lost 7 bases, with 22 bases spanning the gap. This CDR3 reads CASSPNLGLVSHTQYF. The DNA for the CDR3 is TGTGCCAGCAGCCCTAATCTCGGTCTCGTGAGCCATACGCAGTATTTT.

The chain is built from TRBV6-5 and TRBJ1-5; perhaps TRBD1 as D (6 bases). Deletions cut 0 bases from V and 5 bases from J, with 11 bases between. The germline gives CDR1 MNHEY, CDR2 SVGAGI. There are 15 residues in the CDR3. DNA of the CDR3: TGTGCCAGCAGTTACTCGGCAGGGGCGGATCAGCCCCAGCATTTT. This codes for CASSYSAGADQPQHF.

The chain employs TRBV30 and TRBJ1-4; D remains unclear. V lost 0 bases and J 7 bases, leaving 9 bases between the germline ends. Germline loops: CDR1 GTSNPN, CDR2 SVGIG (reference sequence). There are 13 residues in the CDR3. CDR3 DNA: TGTGCCTGGAGTGTAGTCAGACTTGAAAAACTGTTTTTT. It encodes CAWSVVRLEKLFF. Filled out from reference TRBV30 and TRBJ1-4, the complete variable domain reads SQTIHQWPATLVQPVGSPLSLECTVEGTSNPNLYWYRQAAGRGLQLLFYSVGIGQISSEVPQNLSASRPQDRQFILSSKKLLLSDSGFYLCAWSVVRLEKLFFGSGTQLSVL.

CDR3 sequence reads: CASSLLTDYGYTF. The CDR3 nucleotides read TGTGCCAGCAGCTTATTGACAGACTATGGCTACACCTTC. The chain employs TRBV7-9 and TRBJ1-2; the D gene is possibly TRBD1 (5 bases). Germline loops: CDR1 SEHNR, CDR2 FQNEAQ (reference sequence). The CDR3 runs 13 residues. Trimming left V 2 bases short and J 3 bases short, with 7 bases between.

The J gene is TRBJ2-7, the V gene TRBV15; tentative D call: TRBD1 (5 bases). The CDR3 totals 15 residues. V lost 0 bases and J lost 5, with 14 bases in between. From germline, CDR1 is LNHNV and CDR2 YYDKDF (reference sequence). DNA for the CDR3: TGTGCCACCAGCAGAGAGGCAGGGCAAACCCACGAGCAGTACTTC. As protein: CATSREAGQTHEQYF.

The CDR3 sequence: CASNRQGGDTEAFF. CDR3 coding DNA: TGTGCCAGCAACCGACAGGGGGGGGACACTGAAGCTTTCTTT. This chain links TRBV2 with TRBJ1-1; 9 bases agree with TRBD1. Germline CDR1 reads SNHLY; CDR2 reads FYNNEI. The CDR3 is 14 residues long. The V gene end was trimmed by 7 bases and the J gene end by 3 bases; junction bases not matched to a gene: 6. Variable domain in full (rest from reference TRBV2 and TRBJ1-1): EPEVTQTPSHQVTQMGQEVILRCVPISNHLYFYWYRQILGQKVEFLVSFYNNEISEKSEIFDDQFSVERPDGSNFTLKIRSTKLEDSAMYFCASNRQGGDTEAFFGQGTRLTVV.

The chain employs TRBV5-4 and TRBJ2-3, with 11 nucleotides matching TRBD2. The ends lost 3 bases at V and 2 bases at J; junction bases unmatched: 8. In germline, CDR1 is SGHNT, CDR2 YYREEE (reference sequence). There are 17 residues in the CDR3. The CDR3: CASSSAPGLAATDTQYF. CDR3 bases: TGTGCCAGCAGCTCGGCCCCGGGACTAGCGGCCACAGATACGCAGTATTTT.

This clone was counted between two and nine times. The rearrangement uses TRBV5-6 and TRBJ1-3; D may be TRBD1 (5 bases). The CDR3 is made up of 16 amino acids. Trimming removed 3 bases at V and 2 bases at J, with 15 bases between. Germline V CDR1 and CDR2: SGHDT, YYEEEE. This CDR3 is CASSWAEGRAGNTIYF. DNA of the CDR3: TGTGCCAGCAGCTGGGCAGAGGGGAGGGCTGGAAACACCATATATTTT.

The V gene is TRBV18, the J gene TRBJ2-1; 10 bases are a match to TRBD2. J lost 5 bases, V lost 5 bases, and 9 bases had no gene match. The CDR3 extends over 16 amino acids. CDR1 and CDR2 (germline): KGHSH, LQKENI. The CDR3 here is CASSSLLAGDHNEQFF. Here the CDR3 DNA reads TGTGCCAGCTCATCATTGCTAGCGGGAGATCACAATGAGCAGTTCTTC.

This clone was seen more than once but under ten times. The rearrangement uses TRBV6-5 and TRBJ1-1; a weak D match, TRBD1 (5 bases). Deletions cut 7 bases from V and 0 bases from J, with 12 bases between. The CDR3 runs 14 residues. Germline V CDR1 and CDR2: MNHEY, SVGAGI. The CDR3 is CASTAGRVNTEAFF. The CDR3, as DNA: TGTGCCAGCACAGCGGGACGGGTGAACACTGAAGCTTTCTTT.

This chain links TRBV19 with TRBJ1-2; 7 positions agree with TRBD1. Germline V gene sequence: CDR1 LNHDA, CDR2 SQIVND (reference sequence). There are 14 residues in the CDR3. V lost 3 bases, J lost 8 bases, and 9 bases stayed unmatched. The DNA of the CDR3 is TGTGCCAGTAGTATGGGACAGTTGGCCCAGGGCTACACCTTC. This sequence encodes CASSMGQLAQGYTF.